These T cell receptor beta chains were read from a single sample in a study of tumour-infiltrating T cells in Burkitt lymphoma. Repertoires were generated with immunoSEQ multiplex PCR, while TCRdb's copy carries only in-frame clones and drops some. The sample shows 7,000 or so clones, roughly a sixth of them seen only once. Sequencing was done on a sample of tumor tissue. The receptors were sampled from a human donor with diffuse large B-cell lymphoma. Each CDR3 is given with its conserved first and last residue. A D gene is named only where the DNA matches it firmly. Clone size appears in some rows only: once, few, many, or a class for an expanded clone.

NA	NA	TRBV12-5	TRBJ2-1	CASGLGGLNEQFF	TGTGCTAGTGGTTTGGGGGGCCTCAATGAGCAGTTCTTC
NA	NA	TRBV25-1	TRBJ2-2	CASSDNLADGELFF	TGTGCCAGCAGTGACAATCTGGCAGATGGGGAGCTGTTTTTT
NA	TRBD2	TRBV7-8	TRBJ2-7	CASSLAASGAYEQYF	TGTGCCAGCAGCTTAGCGGCTAGCGGGGCTTACGAGCAGTACTTC
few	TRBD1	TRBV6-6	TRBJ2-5	CASSYGTGAQETQYF	TGTGCCAGCAGTTACGGGACAGGGGCACAAGAGACCCAGTACTTC
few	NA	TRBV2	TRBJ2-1	CASSDLPYNEQFF	TGTGCCAGCAGTGACCTTCCGTACAATGAGCAGTTCTTC
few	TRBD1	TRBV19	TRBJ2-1	CASHQGQGARNEQFF	TGTGCCAGTCATCAGGGGCAGGGGGCGCGAAATGAGCAGTTCTTC
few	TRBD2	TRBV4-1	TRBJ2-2	CASSQGRETGELFF	TGCGCCAGCAGCCAAGGGCGGGAGACCGGGGAGCTGTTTTTT
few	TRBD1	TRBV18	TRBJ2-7	CASSPDRDWKVNEQYF	TGTGCCAGCTCACCAGACAGGGATTGGAAGGTCAACGAGCAGTACTTC
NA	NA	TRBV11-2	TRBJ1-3	CASSSGQGNTIYF	TGTGCCAGCAGCTCCGGACAAGGAAACACCATATATTTT
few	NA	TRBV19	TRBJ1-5	CASSMYGDQPQHF	TGTGCCAGTAGTATGTACGGGGACCAGCCCCAGCATTTT
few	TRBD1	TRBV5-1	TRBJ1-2	CASSLTGDATRYGYTF	TGCGCCAGCAGCTTGACAGGGGACGCGACCCGCTATGGCTACACCTTC
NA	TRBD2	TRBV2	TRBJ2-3	CASRVRGRVTDTQYF	TGTGCCAGCAGGGTCCGGGGGAGGGTCACAGATACGCAGTATTTT
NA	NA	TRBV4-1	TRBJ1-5	CASSQDLGSNQSQHF	TGCGCCAGCAGCCAAGATCTCGGAAGCAATCAGTCCCAGCATTTT
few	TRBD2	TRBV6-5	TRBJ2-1	CASSYTLAAAGNEQFF	TGTGCCAGCAGTTACACACTAGCGGCGGCGGGCAATGAGCAGTTCTTC
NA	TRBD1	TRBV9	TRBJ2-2	CASSRPTGVGELFF	TGTGCCAGCAGTAGACCGACAGGGGTCGGGGAGCTGTTTTTT
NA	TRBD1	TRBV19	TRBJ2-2	CASSIVAGGVTGELFF	TGTGCCAGTAGTATAGTGGCAGGGGGCGTCACCGGGGAGCTGTTTTTT
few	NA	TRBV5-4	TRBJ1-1	CASSFMNTEAFF	TGTGCCAGCAGCTTCATGAACACTGAAGCTTTCTTT
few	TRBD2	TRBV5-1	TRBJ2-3	CASSLNLAGGPGDTQYF	TGCGCCAGCAGCCTAAACTTAGCGGGAGGGCCGGGAGATACGCAGTATTTT
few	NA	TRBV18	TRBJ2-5	CASSLTVQETQYF	TGTGCCAGCTCCCTGACTGTCCAAGAGACCCAGTACTTC
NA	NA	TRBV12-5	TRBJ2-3	CASRGNTQYF	TGTGCTAGTCGAGGGAATACGCAGTATTTT
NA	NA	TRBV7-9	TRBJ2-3	CASSLVRVSTDTQYF	TGTGCCAGCAGCTTAGTGCGAGTTAGCACAGATACGCAGTATTTT
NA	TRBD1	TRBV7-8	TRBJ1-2	CASSLPGQGTNYGYTF	TGTGCCAGCAGCTTACCGGGACAGGGTACGAACTATGGCTACACCTTC
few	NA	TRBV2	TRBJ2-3	CASSERSGTSTDTQYF	TGTGCCAGCAGTGAAAGGTCGGGGACTAGCACAGATACGCAGTATTTT
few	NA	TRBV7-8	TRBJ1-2	CASSLGIGRVANYGYTF	TGTGCCAGCAGCTTAGGGATCGGCAGGGTAGCTAACTATGGCTACACCTTC
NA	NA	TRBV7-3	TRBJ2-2	CASSLNTPANTGELFF	TGTGCCAGCAGCTTAAATACACCCGCGAACACCGGGGAGCTGTTTTTT
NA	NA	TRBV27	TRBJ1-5	CASSFAGPNQPQHF	TGTGCCAGCAGTTTTGCAGGGCCCAATCAGCCCCAGCATTTT
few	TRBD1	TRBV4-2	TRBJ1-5	CASSQDGQGGQPQHF	TGTGCCAGCAGCCAAGATGGCCAGGGGGGTCAGCCCCAGCATTTT
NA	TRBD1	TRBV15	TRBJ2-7	CATSRDLGQGAYEQYF	TGTGCCACCAGCAGAGATTTGGGACAGGGGGCTTACGAGCAGTACTTC
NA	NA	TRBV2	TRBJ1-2	CASFDSSNYGYTF	TGTGCCAGCTTTGACAGCTCTAACTATGGCTACACCTTC
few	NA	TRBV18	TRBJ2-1	CASSPTTDEQFF	TGTGCCAGCTCACCAACGACAGATGAGCAGTTCTTC
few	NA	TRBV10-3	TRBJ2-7	CASQLDSSYEQYF	TGTGCCTCCCAATTGGACAGCTCCTACGAGCAGTACTTC
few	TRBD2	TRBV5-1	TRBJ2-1	CASSSTLTSGRYNEQFF	TGCGCCAGCAGCTCCACCTTGACTAGCGGGAGGTACAATGAGCAGTTCTTC
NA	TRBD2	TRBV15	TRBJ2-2	CATSLIWGSGRASTGELFF	TGTGCCACCAGCCTAATCTGGGGGAGCGGGAGGGCGTCGACCGGGGAGCTGTTTTTT
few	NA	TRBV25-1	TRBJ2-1	CASSALRIGQFF	TGTGCCAGCAGCGCCTTGCGTATAGGGCAGTTCTTC
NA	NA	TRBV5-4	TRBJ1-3	CASSLGRTSGNTIYF	TGTGCCAGCAGCTTGGGACGGACCTCTGGAAACACCATATATTTT
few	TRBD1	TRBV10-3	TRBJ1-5	CAISAGTGDNQPQHF	TGTGCCATCAGTGCCGGGACAGGGGACAATCAGCCCCAGCATTTT
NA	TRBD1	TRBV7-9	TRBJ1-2	CASSFGQGSSPGYTF	TGTGCCAGCAGCTTTGGACAGGGATCCTCTCCTGGCTACACCTTC
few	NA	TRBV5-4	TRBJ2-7	CASSFASASYEQYF	TGTGCCAGCAGCTTTGCTAGCGCCTCCTACGAGCAGTACTTC
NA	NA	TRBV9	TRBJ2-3	CASSVEDRDTDTQYF	TGTGCCAGCAGCGTAGAGGATCGGGACACAGATACGCAGTATTTT
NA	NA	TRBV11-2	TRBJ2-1	CASSLSKSTYNEQFF	TGTGCCAGCAGCTTGAGTAAATCAACGTACAATGAGCAGTTCTTC
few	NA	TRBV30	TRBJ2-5	CAWSLGIAQYF	TGTGCCTGGAGCCTAGGGATAGCCCAGTACTTC
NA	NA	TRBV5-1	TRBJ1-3	CASRVGGNSGNTIYF	TGCGCCAGCAGAGTGGGGGGGAACTCTGGAAACACCATATATTTT
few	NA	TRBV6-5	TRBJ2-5	CASSPTSLQETQYF	TGTGCCAGCAGCCCGACTAGTTTGCAAGAGACCCAGTACTTC
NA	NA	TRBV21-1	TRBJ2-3	CASSGMTGYSTDTQYF	TGTGCCAGCAGCGGAATGACTGGGTACAGCACAGATACGCAGTATTTT
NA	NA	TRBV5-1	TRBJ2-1	CASSLEHGYNEQFF	TGCGCCAGCAGCTTGGAGCATGGCTACAATGAGCAGTTCTTC
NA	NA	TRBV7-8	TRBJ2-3	CASRLTGTSTDTQYF	TGTGCCAGCAGGTTAACCGGGACTAGCACAGATACGCAGTATTTT
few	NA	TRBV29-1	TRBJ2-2	CSVWGTLNTGELFF	TGCAGCGTTTGGGGGACACTGAACACCGGGGAGCTGTTTTTT
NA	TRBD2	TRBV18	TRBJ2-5	CASSPPNGRGTETQYF	TGTGCCAGCTCACCACCGAACGGGAGGGGGACAGAGACCCAGTACTTC
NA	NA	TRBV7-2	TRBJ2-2	CASSLVVSATGELFF	TGTGCCAGCAGCTTAGTAGTGTCTGCCACCGGGGAGCTGTTTTTT
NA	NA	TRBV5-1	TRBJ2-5	CASSQQETQYF	TGCGCCAGCAGCCAGCAAGAGACCCAGTACTTC
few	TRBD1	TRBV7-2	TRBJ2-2	CASSFSNRDRVFGTGELFF	TGTGCCAGCAGCTTTAGTAACCGGGACAGGGTTTTTGGCACCGGGGAGCTGTTTTTT
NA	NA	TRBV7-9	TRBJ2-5	CASSISGDPQETQYF	TGTGCCAGCAGCATATCAGGGGACCCACAAGAGACCCAGTACTTC
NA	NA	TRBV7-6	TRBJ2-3	CASSSQGSVDTQYF	TGTGCCAGCAGTTCACAGGGTTCGGTGGATACGCAGTATTTT